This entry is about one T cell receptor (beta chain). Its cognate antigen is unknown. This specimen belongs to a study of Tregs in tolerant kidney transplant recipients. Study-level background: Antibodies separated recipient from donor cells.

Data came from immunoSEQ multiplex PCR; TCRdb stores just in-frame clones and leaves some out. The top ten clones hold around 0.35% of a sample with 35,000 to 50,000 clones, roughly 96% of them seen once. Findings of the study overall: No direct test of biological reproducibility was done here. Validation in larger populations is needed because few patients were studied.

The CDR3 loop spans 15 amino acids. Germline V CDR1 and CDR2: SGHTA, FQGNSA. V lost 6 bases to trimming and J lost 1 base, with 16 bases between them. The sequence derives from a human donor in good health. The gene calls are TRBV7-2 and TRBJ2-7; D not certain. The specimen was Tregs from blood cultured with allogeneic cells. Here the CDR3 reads CASRPLTLSSYEQYF. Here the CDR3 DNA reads TGTGCCAGCAGACCCCTTACCCTCTCATCCTACGAGCAGTACTTC.